Described below is a single T cell receptor beta chain sequence and its context. Ten or more counts support this clonotype. No cognate antigen has been identified for it. Base qualities are not recorded, but no much larger clone differs from it by a single base. The run used an Illumina HiSeq 2500. Quantitative 5'-RACE with molecular barcodes was used to prepare TCR beta libraries. Per the source publication's procedure: A new computational method, built on a probabilistic model of VDJ rearrangement, was used to identify disease-linked TCR variants. TCRdb trimmed public reads at Q25 via fastp, called clones via MiXCR and kept in-frame beta chains. Merged by CDR3 protein, the rows form single entries marked with the most common genes and DNA. The authors' filters were not applied to this entry. A total of 250,000 to 400,000 distinct CDR3 sequences appear in this sample, around a tenth of them only once. The ten largest clones capture around 8.4% of the sample.

Taken from the germline V gene, the CDR1 and CDR2 loops are SGHAT and FQNNGV. V loses 2 bases, J loses 6 bases, and the germline ends lie 11 bases apart. The CDR3 runs 13 residues from the cysteine to the phenylalanine. Of the read, only the CDR3 DNA is kept; its 39 bases are in frame from base 1. This sample was included in a study of CD8 T cells in ankylosing spondylitis (TCRdb year 2017). With regard to the full study: To find TCR variants linked to disease, the study profiled T cell receptor beta repertoires in ankylosing spondylitis patients and healthy donors. The full study cohort comprised some 27 ankylosing spondylitis patients and roughly 100 healthy donors. Peripheral blood was sampled, and synovial fluid was also collected from ankylosing spondylitis patients. Findings and caveats that apply to the study as a whole: According to the report, matched synovial fluid samples from ankylosing spondylitis patients were significantly enriched for the disease-linked clones. Blood from ankylosing spondylitis patients appeared to be characterized by a TCR beta motif composed of about eight highly homologous amino acid variants. Some motif variants were previously reported in synovial fluid and blood of reactive arthritis patients, suggesting common disease-initiation mechanisms. A CD8+ phenotype was shown by the disease-linked clones, which were found at relatively low frequencies in peripheral blood.

This receptor was taken from a female donor with ankylosing spondylitis or in good health (not recorded which). The sequence joins TRBV11-2 to TRBJ2-7; the D gene cannot be named for sure. Sequenced input: blood, either unsorted or a sorted T cell fraction (not recorded which). CDR3 region: CASSLPLSGEQYF. The nucleotides are TGTGCCAGCAGCTTACCGCTTAGTGGCGAGCAGTACTTC.